Given below is one TCR beta chain in context. Its antigen is currently unknown. Adult donors, all healthy and HIV-negative, had no recent acute infections or vaccinations. The data derive from a study of shared clonotypes between healthy human individuals. The V segment lost 6 bases and the J segment 2 bases; nucleotides outside the gene matches: 0. The CDR3 spans 13 residues. Germline CDR1 is MNHEY and CDR2 is SMNVEV (reference sequence). Notes on the study in general: Represented diversity, genetic and exposure-history alike, was limited by few donors.

Unsorted PBMC DNA sequencing spanned ten immunoSEQ deep assay plates. The method was immunoSEQ multiplex PCR; TCRdb's version includes in-frame clones alone and lacks a portion of them. Of 450,000 to 500,000 clones in the sample, around 80% were seen once. The sequencing input was PBMCs. The chain uses TRBV27 and TRBJ2-5, with 10 bases aligning to TRBD2. The origin of this receptor is a middle-aged woman in good health. Some clones in this sample may be carry-over from other donors' samples. CDR3 residues: CASRLAGQETQYF. The CDR3 region has the DNA TGTGCCAGCAGACTAGCGGGACAAGAGACCCAGTACTTC.